This TCR beta chain was observed in a study of T cell changes during pregnancy in multiple sclerosis. Sequenced by immunoSEQ multiplex PCR; TCRdb stores in-frame clones only, minus some. The sample consists of some 36,000 clones, around nine tenths of them appearing once. V shed 4 bases, J shed 5 bases, and the junction held 7 bases outside the gene matches. This CDR3 region has 14 residues. Germline loops: CDR1 SGHNT, CDR2 YYREEE (reference sequence). Sample: CD4+ T cells from peripheral blood mononuclear cells, taken in the second trimester of pregnancy. This TCR derives from a female donor with multiple sclerosis, enrolled in a pregnancy study. The chain couples TRBV5-4 to TRBJ2-3, with TRBD1 matching 7 bases. CDR3 sequence reads: CASSLGTVKDTQYF. Here the CDR3 DNA reads TGTGCCAGCAGCCTTGGGACAGTCAAAGATACGCAGTATTTT.